This T cell receptor beta chain was sequenced for a study of beta chain features in type 1 diabetes. The study's findings and limits: Any role of HLA type in TCRB rearrangement remained unresolved here. Shortening that was moderate but significant affected the TCRB CDR3s of Type 1 diabetes patients in all four CD4+ subsets.

Turning to this clone: The antigen is unknown. The same CDR3 is also encoded by other DNA sequences in this sample.

Investigators reverse transcribed all isolated RNA, so they sequenced expressed TCRB transcripts. Naive, central memory and regulatory T cell samples yielded around 3.5 million reads on average. The data were produced by immunoSEQ multiplex PCR, yet TCRdb's version contains in-frame clones alone and is incomplete. There are about 240,000 clones in the sample; 25% to 30% occur only once, and roughly 4% lies in the top ten. Populations isolated by sorting all had purity greater than 95%. Sequenced: central memory CD4+ T cells from blood. The TCR was taken from a man aged 30 to 39 in good health.

CDR3 protein: CASSYSGLAAYEQYF. CDR3 sequence (DNA): TGTGCCAGCAGTTATTCGGGACTAGCCGCCTACGAGCAGTACTTC. The chain recombines TRBV6-5 with TRBJ2-7; 9 bases match TRBD2. V trimming: 3 bases; J trimming: 2 bases; junction bases outside the gene matches: 5. This CDR3 is 15 amino acids long. CDR1 and CDR2 (germline): MNHEY, SVGAGI.